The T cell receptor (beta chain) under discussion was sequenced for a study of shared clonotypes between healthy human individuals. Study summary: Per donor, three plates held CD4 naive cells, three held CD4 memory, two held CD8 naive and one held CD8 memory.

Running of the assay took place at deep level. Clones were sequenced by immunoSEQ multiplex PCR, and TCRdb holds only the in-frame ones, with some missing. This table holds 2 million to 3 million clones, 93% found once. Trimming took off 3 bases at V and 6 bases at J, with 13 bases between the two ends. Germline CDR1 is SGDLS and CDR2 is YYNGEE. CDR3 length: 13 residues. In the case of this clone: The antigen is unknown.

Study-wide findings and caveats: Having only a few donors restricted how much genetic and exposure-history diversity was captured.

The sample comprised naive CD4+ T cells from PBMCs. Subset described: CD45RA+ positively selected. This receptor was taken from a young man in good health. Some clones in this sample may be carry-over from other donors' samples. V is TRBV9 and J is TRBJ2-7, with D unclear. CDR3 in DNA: TGTGCCAGCAGCGCCCACGACGAAGCCGAGCAGTACTTC. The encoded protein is CASSAHDEAEQYF.